Given below is one T cell receptor beta chain in context. The antigen remains undetermined. This entry is derived from a study of radiation and T cells in renal cell carcinoma. Study summary: Nephrectomy followed 15 Gy stereotactic body radiation by 4 weeks.

Time point: blood 2 weeks post-SBRT. Treatment given: 15 Gy SBRT to primary tumor, nephrectomy 4 weeks later. Radiation-treated patients gave blood at baseline, week 2 and week 4. The CDR3 length is 17 residues. V was shortened by 2 bases and J by 4 bases, with 21 bases between the two germline ends. Germline loops: CDR1 KGHSH, CDR2 LQKENI. TCRdb keeps only in-frame clones here, not all; method: immunoSEQ multiplex PCR. The sample has roughly 130,000 clones; roughly four fifths are singletons. Study conclusions and caveats: From baseline, blood top tumor clonotypes peaked at 2 weeks post-radiation.

The sequence derives from a woman aged 60-75 years with renal cell carcinoma. Here the sequenced sample was blood, taken from a patient whose treatment included radiotherapy and nephrectomy. This sequence joins TRBV18 and TRBJ2-7; D possibly corresponds to TRBD1 (11 bases). CDR3 protein: CASSPGQGASGSYEQYF. The CDR3 DNA follows: TGTGCCAGCTCACCAGGACAGGGGGCTAGCGGGAGTTACGAGCAGTACTTC.